This T cell receptor (beta chain) was sequenced for a study of cytomegalovirus exposure and HLA in healthy donors. Overall study findings and caveats: While the bulk of TCR sequences proved rare, some public TCRs turned up in many donors. When analyzed later, the rates of TCR association showed variation by HLA locus, with DRB1 the most and HLA-C the fewest. Available immune exposure information covered CMV serostatus only. Sequence variants that were highly shared formed a cluster that was likely a sequencing artifact.

As regards this clone: Antigen specificity is unknown.

Per germline, CDR1 SNHLY and CDR2 FYNNEI. CDR3 length equals 13 residues. The V gene lost 2 bases and the J gene lost 2 bases, with 7 bases spanning the gap. Primers: 60 Vbeta forward and 13 Jbeta reverse. Clones were sequenced by immunoSEQ multiplex PCR, and TCRdb holds only the in-frame ones, with some missing. The sample records about 200,000 clones, around 86% being singletons. The TCR originated in a woman aged 40-49 years in good health and CMV-seronegative. Source material: PBMCs. The rearrangement uses TRBV2 and TRBJ2-7; weak D call: TRBD1 (5 bases). CDR3 protein: CASSERGAYEQYF. In nucleotides, the CDR3 is TGTGCCAGCAGTGAAAGGGGCGCCTACGAGCAGTACTTC.